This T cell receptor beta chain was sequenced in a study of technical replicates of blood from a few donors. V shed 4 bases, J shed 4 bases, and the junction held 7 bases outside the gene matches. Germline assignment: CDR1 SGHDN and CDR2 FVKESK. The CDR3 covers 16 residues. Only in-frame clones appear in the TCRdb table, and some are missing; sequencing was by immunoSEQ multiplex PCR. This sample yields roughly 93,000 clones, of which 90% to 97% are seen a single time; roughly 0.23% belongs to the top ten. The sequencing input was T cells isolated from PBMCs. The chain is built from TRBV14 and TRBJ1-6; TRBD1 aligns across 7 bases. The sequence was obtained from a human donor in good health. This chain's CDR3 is CASSPLDRFYNSPLHF. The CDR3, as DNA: TGTGCCAGCAGCCCCTTGGACAGGTTTTATAATTCACCCCTCCACTTT.